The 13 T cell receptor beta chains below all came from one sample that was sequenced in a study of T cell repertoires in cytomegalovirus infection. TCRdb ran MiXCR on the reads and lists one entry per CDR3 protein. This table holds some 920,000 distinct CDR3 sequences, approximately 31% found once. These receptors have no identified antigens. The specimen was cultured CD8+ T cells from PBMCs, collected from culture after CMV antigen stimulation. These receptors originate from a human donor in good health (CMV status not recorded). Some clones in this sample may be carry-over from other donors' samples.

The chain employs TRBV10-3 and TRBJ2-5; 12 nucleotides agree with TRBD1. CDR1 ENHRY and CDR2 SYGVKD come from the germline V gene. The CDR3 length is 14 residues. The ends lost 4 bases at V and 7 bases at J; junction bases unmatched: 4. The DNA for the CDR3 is TGTGCCATCAGTGGGGACAGGGGGCTTCGGACCCAGTACTTC. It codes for CAISGDRGLRTQYF.

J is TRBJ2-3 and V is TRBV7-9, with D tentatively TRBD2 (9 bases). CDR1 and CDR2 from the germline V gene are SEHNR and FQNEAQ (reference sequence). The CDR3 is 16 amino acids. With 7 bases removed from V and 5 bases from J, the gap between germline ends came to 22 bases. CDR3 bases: TGTGCCAGCACCCAGGGGGCGGGGGGGCCCGGAGATACGCAGTATTTT. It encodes CASTQGAGGPGDTQYF.

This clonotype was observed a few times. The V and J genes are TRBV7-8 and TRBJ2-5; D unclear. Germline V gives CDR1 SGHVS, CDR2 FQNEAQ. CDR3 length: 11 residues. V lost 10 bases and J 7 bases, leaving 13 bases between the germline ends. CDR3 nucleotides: TGTGCCACCCAATTGGGAAGGACCCAGTACTTC. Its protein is CATQLGRTQYF.

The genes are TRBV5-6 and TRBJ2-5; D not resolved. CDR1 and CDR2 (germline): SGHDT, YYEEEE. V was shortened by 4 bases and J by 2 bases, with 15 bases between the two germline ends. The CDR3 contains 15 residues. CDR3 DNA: TGTGCCAGCAGCGGGGATTGGACGGAACAAGAGACCCAGTACTTC. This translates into CASSGDWTEQETQYF.

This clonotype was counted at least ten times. CDR3 nucleotides: TGTGCCAGCAGCTTAGGTTTCGTTAACTATGGCTACACCTTC. Translating it yields CASSLGFVNYGYTF. The V and J genes are TRBV7-2 and TRBJ1-2; D is undetermined. The germline V gene encodes CDR1 SGHTA and CDR2 FQGNSA. The CDR3 consists of 14 residues. V lost 1 base to trimming and J lost 1 base, with 7 bases between them.

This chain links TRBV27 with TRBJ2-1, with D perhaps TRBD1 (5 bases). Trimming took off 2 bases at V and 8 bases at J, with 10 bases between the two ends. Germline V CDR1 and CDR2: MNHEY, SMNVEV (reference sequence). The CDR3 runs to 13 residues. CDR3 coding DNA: TGTGCCAGCAGTTTAGGGGCCGCGTATGAGCAGTTCTTC. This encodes CASSLGAAYEQFF.

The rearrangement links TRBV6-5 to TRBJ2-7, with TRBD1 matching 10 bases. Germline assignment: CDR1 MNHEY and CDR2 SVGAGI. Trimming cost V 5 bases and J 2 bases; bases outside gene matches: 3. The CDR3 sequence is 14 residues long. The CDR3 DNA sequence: TGTGCCAGCAGTGCCGACAGGGGGCCCTACGAGCAGTACGTC. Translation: CASSADRGPYEQYV.

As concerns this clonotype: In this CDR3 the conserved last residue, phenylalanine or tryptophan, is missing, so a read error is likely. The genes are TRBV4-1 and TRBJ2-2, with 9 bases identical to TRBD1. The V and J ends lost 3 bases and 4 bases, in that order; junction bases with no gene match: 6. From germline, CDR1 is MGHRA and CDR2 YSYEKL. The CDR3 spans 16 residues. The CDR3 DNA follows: TGCGCCAGCAGCCACCATATACAGGGGGCCACCGGGGAGCTGTTTTGT. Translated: CASSHHIQGATGELFC.

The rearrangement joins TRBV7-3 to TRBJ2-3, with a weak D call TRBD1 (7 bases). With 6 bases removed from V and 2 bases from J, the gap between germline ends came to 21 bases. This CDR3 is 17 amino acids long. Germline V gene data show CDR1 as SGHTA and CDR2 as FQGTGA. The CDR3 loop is CASSTPGGRGDTDTQYF. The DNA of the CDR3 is TGTGCCAGCAGTACCCCCGGCGGCAGGGGGGACACAGATACGCAGTATTTT.

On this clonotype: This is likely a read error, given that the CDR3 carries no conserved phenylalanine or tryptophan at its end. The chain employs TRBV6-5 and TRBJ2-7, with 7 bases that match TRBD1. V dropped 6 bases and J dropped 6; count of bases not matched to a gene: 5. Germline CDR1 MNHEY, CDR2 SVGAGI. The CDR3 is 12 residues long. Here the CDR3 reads CASRADRVEQYS. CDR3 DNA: TGTGCCAGCAGGGCCGACAGGGTCGAGCAGTACTCC.

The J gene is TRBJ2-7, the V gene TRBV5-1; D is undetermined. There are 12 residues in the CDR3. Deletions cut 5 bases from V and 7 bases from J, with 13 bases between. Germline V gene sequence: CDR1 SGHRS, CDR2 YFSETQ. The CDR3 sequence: CASRDLPEEQYV. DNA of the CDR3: TGCGCCAGCAGGGACCTTCCGGAGGAGCAGTACGTC.

Written as DNA, the CDR3 is TGTGCCAGCAGGGCCGCGACTAGCGGAGGGGAGCTGTTTTTT. Translating gives CASRAATSGGELFF. The chain uses TRBV5-3 and TRBJ2-2; 9 nucleotides align to TRBD2. TRBV5-3 is an ORF, and what it does is uncertain. This CDR3 region has 14 residues. Trimming removed 8 bases from V and 8 bases from J; junction bases left unmatched: 10.

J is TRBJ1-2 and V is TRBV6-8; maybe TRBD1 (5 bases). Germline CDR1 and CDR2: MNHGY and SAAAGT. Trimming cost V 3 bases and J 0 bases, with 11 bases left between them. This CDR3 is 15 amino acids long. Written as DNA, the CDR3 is TGTGCCAGCAGTTATTCCGACAGCACTAACTATGGCTACACCTTC. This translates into CASSYSDSTNYGYTF.